Listed below are T cell receptor beta chains from one sample, sequenced in a study of tissue T cells after allogeneic stem cell transplantation. Method: immunoSEQ multiplex PCR; TCRdb's copy keeps in-frame clones and lacks some. This table has approximately 980 clones, about 71% appearing once. Sample: esophageal tissue, taken at autopsy. These receptors were collected from a female patient between 35 and 69 years old with steroid-refractory graft-versus-host disease after an allogeneic stem cell transplant. Some T cells may have come from the graft donor. CDR3s leave out the opening cysteine and the closing phenylalanine or tryptophan. D genes are given only for firm matches.

d_call	j_call	v_call	cdr3_aa
TRBD2	TRBJ2-3	TRBV24-1	ATSLGGRSGGTDTQY
TRBD1	TRBJ2-7	TRBV27	ASSLGTGYEQY
NA	TRBJ2-5	TRBV2	ASSGAGPQY
NA	TRBJ1-1	TRBV30	AWSVGRSMNTEAF
NA	TRBJ1-1	TRBV19	ASSAGTGNTEAF
TRBD2	TRBJ2-5	TRBV3-1/TRBV3-2	ASSPGGPNEEEETQY
TRBD2	TRBJ2-7	TRBV27	ASSLSAGAREQY
TRBD1	TRBJ2-4	TRBV9	ASSVGRQGENIQY
NA	TRBJ2-1	TRBV9	ASSVVGGGPYNEQF
TRBD2	TRBJ2-2	TRBV3-1/TRBV3-2	ASSQEVGLAGILDTGELF
NA	TRBJ1-1	TRBV6-2/TRBV6-3	ASSNDSPAF
NA	TRBJ1-6	TRBV28	ASSLLIGVSPLH
TRBD1	TRBJ2-7	TRBV10-3	AIRGQDSYEQY
NA	TRBJ2-7	TRBV11-2	ASSLQGKGSYEQY
NA	TRBJ1-1	TRBV6-5	ATAARNTEAF
NA	TRBJ2-7	TRBV7-9	ASSQSLFTYEQY
NA	TRBJ2-2	TRBV7-9	ASSLAGGQRTGELF
NA	TRBJ1-5	TRBV6-1	ASSDRPSQPQH
NA	TRBJ2-2	TRBV24-1	ATSGFGILSNTGELF
NA	TRBJ2-5	TRBV5-1	ASSSQETQY
TRBD2	TRBJ2-1	TRBV3-1/TRBV3-2	ASSRGLAGYNEQF
NA	TRBJ1-6	TRBV2	ASQGRSSYNSPLH
NA	TRBJ1-5	TRBV19	ASNHGGHYQPQH
NA	TRBJ2-1	TRBV13	ASSFDRPPYNEQF
NA	TRBJ2-6	TRBV2	ASRDLSGANVLT
TRBD1	TRBJ2-1	TRBV27	ASSLSGGTGGNEQF
NA	TRBJ2-5	TRBV4-1	ASSLRPAQETQY
NA	TRBJ2-5	TRBV28	ASSLPDRYQETQY
NA	TRBJ1-2	TRBV7-8	ASSLNEDGYT
NA	TRBJ2-7	TRBV5-1	ASSYLQGSGYEQY
NA	TRBJ2-3	TRBV4-1	ASSPPGVDTQY
NA	TRBJ1-6	TRBV2	ASSGERHHNSPLH
NA	TRBJ1-6	TRBV21-1	ASRPGFLIPLH
NA	TRBJ2-5	TRBV24-1	ATSDSRDGQETQY
NA	TRBJ2-7	TRBV6-5	ASTQGLEQY
NA	TRBJ2-7	TRBV5-6	ASSPLGLPTYEQY
NA	TRBJ2-5	TRBV28	ASSLRETQY
TRBD2	TRBJ2-1	TRBV5-1	ASSHGLAEQF
TRBD2	TRBJ2-5	TRBV18	ASSPLPTGTSGATQY
NA	TRBJ1-6	TRBV27	ASSLRSTLSYNSPLH
NA	TRBJ2-2	TRBV7-2	ASSKRGSPGELF
NA	TRBJ2-7	TRBV20-1	SASPVGGGYEQY
NA	TRBJ2-1	TRBV12-5	ASGSRGTNEQF
NA	TRBJ1-4	TRBV27	ATRDAGYEKLF
NA	TRBJ1-3	TRBV28	ASSQWLVVSSGNTIY
NA	TRBJ2-7	TRBV2	ASSAPQVEQY